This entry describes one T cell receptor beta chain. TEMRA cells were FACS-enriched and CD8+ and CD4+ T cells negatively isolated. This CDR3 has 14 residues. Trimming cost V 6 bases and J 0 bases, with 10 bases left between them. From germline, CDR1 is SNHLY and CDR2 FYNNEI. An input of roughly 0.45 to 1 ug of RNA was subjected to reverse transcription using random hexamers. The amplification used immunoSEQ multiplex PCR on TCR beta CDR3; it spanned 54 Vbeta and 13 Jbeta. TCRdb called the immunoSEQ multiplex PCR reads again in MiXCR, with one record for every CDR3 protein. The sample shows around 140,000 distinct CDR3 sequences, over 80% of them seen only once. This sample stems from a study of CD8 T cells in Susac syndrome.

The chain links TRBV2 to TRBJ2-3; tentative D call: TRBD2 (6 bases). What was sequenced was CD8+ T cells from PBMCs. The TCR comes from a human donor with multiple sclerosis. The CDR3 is CASSLATSTDTQYF. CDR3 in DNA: TGTGCCAGCAGCCTAGCGACTAGCACAGATACGCAGTATTTT. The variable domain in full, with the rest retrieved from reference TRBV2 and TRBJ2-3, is EPEVTQTPSHQVTQMGQEVILRCVPISNHLYFYWYRQILGQKVEFLVSFYNNEISEKSEIFDDQFSVERPDGSNFTLKIRSTKLEDSAMYFCASSLATSTDTQYFGPGTRLTVL.